This T cell receptor beta chain was captured by sequencing in a study of tumor-infiltrating lymphocytes in primary liver carcinoma. Whole-study context: The neoplasms were of stage T1-T3 N0M0, with dimensions of roughly 4.2 to 11 cm across. Notes on the study in general: Less overlap was seen in tumor-adjacent and tumor-blood pairs than in tumor region pairs.

Starting material of around 490 ng total RNA yielded TCR beta cDNA via a constant-region primer. Nested multiplex PCR, run for three rounds with slightly modified ARM-PCR, yielded TCR beta libraries. Both of the initial two PCR rounds ran for approximately 11 cycles and employed TRBV1-TRBV30 forward primers alongside a C-beta reverse primer. TCRdb reprocessed the multiplex PCR reads with MiXCR, giving one entry per CDR3 protein. The data show some 120,000 distinct CDR3 sequences, 55% to 75% seen once. This CDR3 has 15 residues. Trimming cost V 7 bases and J 2 bases; bases outside gene matches: 11. Germline lookup yields CDR1 MNHEY and CDR2 SVGEGT. Taking about 20-31 mg of unsorted bulk tissue, the authors co-extracted RNA and DNA. Patients had primary liver carcinoma treated by surgical resection. Every tumor sample had over 80% viable tumor cells. This clonotype appeared many times. Its target is not known.

Sequencing was carried out using liver tumor tissue from sampling region 3. Subset reported: tumor region T3, left-lateral pole. The chain links TRBV6-2 or TRBV6-3 to TRBJ2-7, with 7 bases matching TRBD1. The origin of this receptor is a woman between 55 and 75 years old with primary liver carcinoma and hepatitis B virus infection. CDR3 coding DNA: TGTGCCAGCACCACATTACAGGGGAGCGCCTACGAGCAGTACTTC. It specifies CASTTLQGSAYEQYF.